This T cell receptor (beta chain) was recorded in a study of neoadjuvant anti-PD-1 for oral cavity cancer. The study, taken as a whole, reports: With three patients per group, TCR findings need larger cohorts. Higher pretreatment blood Treg/Th17 ratios correlated with higher pretreatment blood and lower post-treatment tumor TCRbeta clonality.

Profiled with immunoSEQ multiplex PCR; TCRdb holds only in-frame clones, not every one. This table holds 11,000 to 15,000 clones, around 80% found once. The ends were cut back, 7 bases at V and 2 bases at J, with 12 bases in the middle. Germline CDR1 reads SNHLY; CDR2 reads FYNNEI. The CDR3 has 13 amino acids. As regards this clone: Its specificity is unknown.

Time point given: after neoadjuvant nivolumab, at surgical resection. Stage II-IVA oral cavity squamous cell carcinoma was new and untreated by systemic or radiation therapy. The input for sequencing was PBMCs, taken after nivolumab (anti-PD-1) treatment. The TCR sequence derives from a person aged 40-85 years with oral cavity squamous cell carcinoma. This chain links TRBV2 with TRBJ2-7, with D tentatively TRBD1 (6 bases). CDR3 coding DNA: TGTGCCAGCACTCCAGGGGTGGCCTACGAGCAGTACTTC. This sequence encodes CASTPGVAYEQYF.